The T cell receptor beta chain described here comes from a study of cytomegalovirus exposure and HLA in healthy donors. Study as a whole: For the approximately 360 genotyped donors, roughly 80% fell within the Caucasian-associated ancestry cluster.

This CDR3 contains 15 residues. Germline values: CDR1 SGHRS, CDR2 YFSETQ. The V gene lost 0 bases and the J gene lost 3 bases, with 7 bases spanning the gap. PCR used 60 Vbeta primers and 13 Jbeta primers. The data were produced by immunoSEQ multiplex PCR, yet TCRdb's version contains in-frame clones alone and is incomplete. Here the sample table reports some 200,000 clones. Whereas donors were nominally healthy upon sampling, unrecorded immune exposures were probable. Material: PBMCs. The TCR originated in a boy younger than 18 in good health and CMV-seronegative. The rearrangement uses TRBV5-1 and TRBJ1-6; D gene unclear. The CDR3 region is CASSLGQNYNSPLHF. Written as DNA, the CDR3 is TGCGCCAGCAGCTTGGGGCAGAACTATAATTCACCCCTCCACTTT.